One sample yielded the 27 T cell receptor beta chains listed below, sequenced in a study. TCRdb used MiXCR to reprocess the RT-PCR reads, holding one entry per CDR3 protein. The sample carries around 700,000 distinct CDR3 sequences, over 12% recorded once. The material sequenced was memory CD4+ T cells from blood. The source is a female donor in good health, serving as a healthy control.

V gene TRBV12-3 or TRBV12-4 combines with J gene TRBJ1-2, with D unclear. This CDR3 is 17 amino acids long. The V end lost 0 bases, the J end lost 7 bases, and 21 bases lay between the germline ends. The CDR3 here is CASSLARAERTLVGYTF. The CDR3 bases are TGTGCCAGCAGTTTAGCGCGGGCGGAGAGAACCCTCGTTGGCTACACCTTC.

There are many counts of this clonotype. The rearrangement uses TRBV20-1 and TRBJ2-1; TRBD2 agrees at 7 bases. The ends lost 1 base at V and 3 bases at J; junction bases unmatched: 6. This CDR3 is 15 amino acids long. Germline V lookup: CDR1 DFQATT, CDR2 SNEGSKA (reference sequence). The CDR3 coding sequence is TGCAGTGCTAGAGTGACTAGCACTGACTACAATGAGCAGTTCTTC. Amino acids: CSARVTSTDYNEQFF.

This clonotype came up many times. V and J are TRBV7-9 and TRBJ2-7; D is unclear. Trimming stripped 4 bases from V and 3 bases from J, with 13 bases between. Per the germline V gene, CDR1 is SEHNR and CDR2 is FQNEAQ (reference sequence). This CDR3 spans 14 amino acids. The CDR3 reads CASSSAQKFYEQYF. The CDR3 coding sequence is TGTGCCAGCAGCTCAGCACAGAAATTCTACGAGCAGTACTTC.

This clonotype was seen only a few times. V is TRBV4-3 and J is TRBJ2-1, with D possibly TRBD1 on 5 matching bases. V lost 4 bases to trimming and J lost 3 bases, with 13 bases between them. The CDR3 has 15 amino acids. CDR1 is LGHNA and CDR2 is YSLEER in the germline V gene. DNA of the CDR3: TGCGCCAGCAGCCCCTACCGAGACAGCTACAATGAGCAGTTCTTC. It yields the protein CASSPYRDSYNEQFF.

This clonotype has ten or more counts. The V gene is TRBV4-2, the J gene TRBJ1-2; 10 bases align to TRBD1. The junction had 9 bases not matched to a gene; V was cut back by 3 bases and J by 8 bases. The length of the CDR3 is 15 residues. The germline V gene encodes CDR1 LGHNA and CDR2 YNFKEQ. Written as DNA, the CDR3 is TGTGCCAGCAGCCATACCGCCGGGACAGGGGTGGGCTACACCTTC. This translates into CASSHTAGTGVGYTF.

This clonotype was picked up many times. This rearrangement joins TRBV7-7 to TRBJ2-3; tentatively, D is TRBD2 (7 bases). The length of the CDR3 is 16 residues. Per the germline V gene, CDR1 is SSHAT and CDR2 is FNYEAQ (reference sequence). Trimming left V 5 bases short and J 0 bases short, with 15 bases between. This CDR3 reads CASSPTAGASTDTQYF. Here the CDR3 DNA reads TGTGCCAGCAGCCCAACGGCGGGGGCGAGCACAGATACGCAGTATTTT.

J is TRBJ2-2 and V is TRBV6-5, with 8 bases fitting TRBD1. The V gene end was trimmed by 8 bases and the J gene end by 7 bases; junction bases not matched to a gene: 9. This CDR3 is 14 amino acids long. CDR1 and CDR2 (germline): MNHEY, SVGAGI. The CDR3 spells CASHLSGGHGELFF. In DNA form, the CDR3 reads TGTGCCAGCCATCTTTCAGGGGGCCACGGGGAGCTGTTTTTT.

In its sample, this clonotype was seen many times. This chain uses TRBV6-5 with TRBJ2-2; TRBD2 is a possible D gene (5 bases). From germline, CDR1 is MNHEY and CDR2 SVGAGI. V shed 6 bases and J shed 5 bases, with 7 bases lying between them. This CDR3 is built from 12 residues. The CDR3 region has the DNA TGTGCCAGCAGGTCGGGGACCGGGGAGCTGTTTTTT. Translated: CASRSGTGELFF.

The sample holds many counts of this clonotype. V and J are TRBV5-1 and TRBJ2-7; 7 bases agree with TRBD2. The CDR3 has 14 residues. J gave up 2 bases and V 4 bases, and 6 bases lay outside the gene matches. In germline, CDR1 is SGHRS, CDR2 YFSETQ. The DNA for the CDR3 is TGCGCCAGCAGCGACCTAGCGGAAGCCTACGAGCAGTACTTC. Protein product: CASSDLAEAYEQYF.

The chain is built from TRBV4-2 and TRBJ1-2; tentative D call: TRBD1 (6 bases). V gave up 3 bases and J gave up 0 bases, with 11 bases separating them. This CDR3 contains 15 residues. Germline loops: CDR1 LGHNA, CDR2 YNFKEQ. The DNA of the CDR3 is TGTGCCAGCAGCCAGATGGACAGATCTAACTATGGCTACACCTTC. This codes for CASSQMDRSNYGYTF.

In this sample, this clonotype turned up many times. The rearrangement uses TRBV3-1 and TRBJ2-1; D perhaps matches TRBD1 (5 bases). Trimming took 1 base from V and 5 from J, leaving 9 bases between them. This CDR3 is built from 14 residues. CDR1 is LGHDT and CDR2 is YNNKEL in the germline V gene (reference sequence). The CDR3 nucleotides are TGTGCCAGCAGCCAAGTAAGGGGCCACAATGAGCAGTTCTTC. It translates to CASSQVRGHNEQFF.

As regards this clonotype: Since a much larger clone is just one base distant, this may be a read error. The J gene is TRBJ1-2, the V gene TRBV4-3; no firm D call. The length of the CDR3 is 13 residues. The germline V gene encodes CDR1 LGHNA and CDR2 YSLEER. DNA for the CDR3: TGCGCCAGCAGCCAAGATCCGGGCGGGCTCTACATCTTC. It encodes CASSQDPGGLYIF.

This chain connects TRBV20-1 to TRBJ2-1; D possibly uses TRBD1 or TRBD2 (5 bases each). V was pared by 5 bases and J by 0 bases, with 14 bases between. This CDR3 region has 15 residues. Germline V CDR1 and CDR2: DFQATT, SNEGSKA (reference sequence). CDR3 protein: CSALAGTTSYNEQFF. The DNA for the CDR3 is TGCAGTGCTTTAGCCGGGACCACCTCCTACAATGAGCAGTTCTTC.

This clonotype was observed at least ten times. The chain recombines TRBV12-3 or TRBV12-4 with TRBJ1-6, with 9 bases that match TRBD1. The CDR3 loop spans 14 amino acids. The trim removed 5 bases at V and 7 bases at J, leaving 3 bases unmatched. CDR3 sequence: CASSKGQGNSPLHF. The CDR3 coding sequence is TGTGCCAGCAGTAAGGGACAGGGCAATTCACCCCTCCACTTT.

In nucleotides, the CDR3 is TGCAGCATAAGGGGGCTAGCAAACACCGGGGAGCTGTTTTTT. Translating it yields CSIRGLANTGELFF. This chain links TRBV20-1 with TRBJ2-2; TRBD1 matches 7 bases. This CDR3 comprises 14 residues. Germline-derived CDR1 and CDR2 are DFQATT and SNEGSKA (reference sequence).

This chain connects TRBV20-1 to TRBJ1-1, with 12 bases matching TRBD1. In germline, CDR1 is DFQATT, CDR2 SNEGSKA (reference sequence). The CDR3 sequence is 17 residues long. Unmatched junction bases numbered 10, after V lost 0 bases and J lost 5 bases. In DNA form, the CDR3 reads TGCAGTGCTAGAGAGGGACAGGGGGCTTACTACAAAACTGAAGCTTTCTTT. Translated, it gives CSAREGQGAYYKTEAFF.

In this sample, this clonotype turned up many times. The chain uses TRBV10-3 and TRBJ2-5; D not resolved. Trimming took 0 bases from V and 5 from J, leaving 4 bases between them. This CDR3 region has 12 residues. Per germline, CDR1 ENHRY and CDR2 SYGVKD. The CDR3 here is CAISESSETQYF. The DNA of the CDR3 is TGTGCCATCAGTGAGTCCAGCGAGACCCAGTACTTC.

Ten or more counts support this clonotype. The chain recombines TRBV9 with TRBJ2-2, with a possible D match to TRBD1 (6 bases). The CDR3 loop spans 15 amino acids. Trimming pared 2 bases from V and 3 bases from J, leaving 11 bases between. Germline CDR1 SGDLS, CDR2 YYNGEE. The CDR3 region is CASSVGTPDTGELFF. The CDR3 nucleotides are TGTGCCAGCAGCGTCGGGACACCGGACACCGGGGAGCTGTTTTTT. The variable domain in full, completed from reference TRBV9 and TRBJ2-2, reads DSGVTQTPKHLITATGQRVTLRCSPRSGDLSVYWYQQSLDQGLQFLIQYYNGEERAKGNILERFSAQQFPDLHSELNLSSLELGDSALYFCASSVGTPDTGELFFGEGSRLTVL.

CDR3 DNA sequence: TGTGCCAGCAGTTACCGGGCCGGAGAATCACCCCTCCACTTT. Translated, it gives CASSYRAGESPLHF. The genes are TRBV12-3 or TRBV12-4 and TRBJ1-6; D call uncertain. The CDR3 length is 14 residues. The V end lost 4 bases, the J end lost 10 bases, and 14 bases lay between the germline ends.

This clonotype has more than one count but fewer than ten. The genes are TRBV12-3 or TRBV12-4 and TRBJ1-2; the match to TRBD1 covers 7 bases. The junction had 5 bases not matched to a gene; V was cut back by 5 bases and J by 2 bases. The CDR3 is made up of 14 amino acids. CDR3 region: CASSPTGKNYGYTF. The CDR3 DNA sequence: TGTGCCAGCAGTCCGACAGGGAAGAACTATGGCTACACCTTC.

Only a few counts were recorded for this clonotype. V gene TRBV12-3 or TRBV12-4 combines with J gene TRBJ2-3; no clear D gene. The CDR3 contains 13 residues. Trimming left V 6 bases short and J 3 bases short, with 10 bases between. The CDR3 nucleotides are TGTGCCAGCAGGGAAACACAGACAGATACGCAGTATTTT. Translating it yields CASRETQTDTQYF.

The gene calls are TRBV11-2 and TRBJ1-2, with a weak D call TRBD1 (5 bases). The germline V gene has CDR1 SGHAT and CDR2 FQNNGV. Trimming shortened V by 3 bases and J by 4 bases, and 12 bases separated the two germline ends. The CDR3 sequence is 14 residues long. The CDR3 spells CASSFAQGAYGYTF. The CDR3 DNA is TGTGCCAGCAGCTTTGCCCAGGGTGCCTATGGCTACACCTTC.

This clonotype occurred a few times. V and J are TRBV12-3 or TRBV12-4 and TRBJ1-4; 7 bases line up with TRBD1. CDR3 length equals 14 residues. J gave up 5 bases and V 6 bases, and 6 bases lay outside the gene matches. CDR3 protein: CASSRQGLNEKLFF. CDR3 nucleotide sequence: TGTGCCAGCAGCCGACAGGGCTTAAATGAAAAACTGTTTTTT.

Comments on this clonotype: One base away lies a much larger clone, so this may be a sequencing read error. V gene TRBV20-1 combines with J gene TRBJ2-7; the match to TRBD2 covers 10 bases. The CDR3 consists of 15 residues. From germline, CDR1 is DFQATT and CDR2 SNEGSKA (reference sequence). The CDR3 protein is CSASPTSGTTYKQYF. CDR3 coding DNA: TGCAGTGCCTCTCCCACTAGCGGGACCACCTACAAGCAGTACTTC.

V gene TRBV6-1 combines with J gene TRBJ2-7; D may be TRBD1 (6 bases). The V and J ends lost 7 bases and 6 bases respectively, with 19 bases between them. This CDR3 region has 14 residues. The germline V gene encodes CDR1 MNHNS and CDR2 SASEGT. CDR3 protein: CASTQGSAPSEQYF. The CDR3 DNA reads TGTGCCAGCACACAGGGTTCTGCCCCCTCCGAGCAGTACTTC.

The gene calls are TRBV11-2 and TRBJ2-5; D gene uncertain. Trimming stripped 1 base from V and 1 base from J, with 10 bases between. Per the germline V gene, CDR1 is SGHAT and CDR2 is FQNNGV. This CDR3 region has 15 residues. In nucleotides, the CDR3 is TGTGCCAGCAGCTTAGCCCGGCATCCCCAAGAGACCCAGTACTTC. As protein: CASSLARHPQETQYF. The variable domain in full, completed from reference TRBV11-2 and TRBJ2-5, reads EAGVAQSPRYKIIEKRQSVAFWCNPISGHATLYWYQQILGQGPKLLIQFQNNGVVDDSQLPKDRFSAERLKGVDSTLKIQPAKLEDSAVYLCASSLARHPQETQYFGPGTRLLVL.

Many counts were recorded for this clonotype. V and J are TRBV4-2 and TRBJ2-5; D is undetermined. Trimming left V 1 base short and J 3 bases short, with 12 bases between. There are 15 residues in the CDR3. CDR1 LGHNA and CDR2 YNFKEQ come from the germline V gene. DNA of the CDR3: TGTGCCAGCAGCCAAGGGTACAGAGAAGAAGAGACCCAGTACTTC. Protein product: CASSQGYREEETQYF.